This T cell receptor (beta chain) appears in the sequencing data of a study of CD8 T cells in Susac syndrome. Study results and limitations: The relatively small number of individuals in the TCR sequencing and HLA analysis was acknowledged by the study.

With random hexamers, reverse transcription was performed on about 0.45 to 1 ug of RNA. immunoSEQ multiplex PCR amplified TCR beta CDR3 across 54 Vbeta, 13 Jbeta. TCRdb used MiXCR to reprocess the immunoSEQ multiplex PCR reads, holding one entry per CDR3 protein. The sample has 300,000 to 350,000 distinct CDR3 sequences; about 90% are singletons. This CDR3 is built from 18 residues. With 6 bases removed from V and 0 bases from J, the gap between germline ends came to 21 bases. The count of this clonotype is one. Its antigen remains unidentified. The specimen sequenced was CD4+ T cells from PBMCs. The chain uses TRBV12-3 or TRBV12-4 and TRBJ1-5; perhaps TRBD1 as D (5 bases). This receptor was obtained from a human donor with multiple sclerosis. The chain's CDR3 is CASSKSPEQAYSNQPQHF. CDR3 coding DNA: TGTGCCAGCAGCAAGTCCCCGGAACAGGCGTATAGCAATCAGCCCCAGCATTTT.